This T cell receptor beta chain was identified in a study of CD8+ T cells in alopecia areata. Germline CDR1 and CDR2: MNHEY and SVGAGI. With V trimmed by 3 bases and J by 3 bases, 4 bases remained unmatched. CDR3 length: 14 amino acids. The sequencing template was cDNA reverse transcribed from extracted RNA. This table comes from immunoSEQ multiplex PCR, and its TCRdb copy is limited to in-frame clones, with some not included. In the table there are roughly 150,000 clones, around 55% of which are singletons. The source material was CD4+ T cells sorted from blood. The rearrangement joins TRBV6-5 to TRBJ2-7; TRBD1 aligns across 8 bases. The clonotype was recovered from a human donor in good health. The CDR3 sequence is CASSYGQGYYEQYF. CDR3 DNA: TGTGCCAGCAGTTATGGACAGGGCTACTACGAGCAGTACTTC.